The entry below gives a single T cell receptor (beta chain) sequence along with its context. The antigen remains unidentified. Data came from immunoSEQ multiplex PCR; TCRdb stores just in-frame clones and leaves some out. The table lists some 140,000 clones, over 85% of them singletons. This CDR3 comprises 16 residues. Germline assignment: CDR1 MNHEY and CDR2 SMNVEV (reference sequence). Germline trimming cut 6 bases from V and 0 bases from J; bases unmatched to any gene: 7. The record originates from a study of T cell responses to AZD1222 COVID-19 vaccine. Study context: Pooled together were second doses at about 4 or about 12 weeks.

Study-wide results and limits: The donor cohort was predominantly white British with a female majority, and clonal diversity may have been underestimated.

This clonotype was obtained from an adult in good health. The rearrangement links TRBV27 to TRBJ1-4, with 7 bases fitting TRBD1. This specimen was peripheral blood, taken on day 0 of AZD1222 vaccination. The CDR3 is CASSRDSFATNEKLFF. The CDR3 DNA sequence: TGTGCCAGCAGCCGGGACAGCTTCGCAACTAATGAAAAACTGTTTTTT.